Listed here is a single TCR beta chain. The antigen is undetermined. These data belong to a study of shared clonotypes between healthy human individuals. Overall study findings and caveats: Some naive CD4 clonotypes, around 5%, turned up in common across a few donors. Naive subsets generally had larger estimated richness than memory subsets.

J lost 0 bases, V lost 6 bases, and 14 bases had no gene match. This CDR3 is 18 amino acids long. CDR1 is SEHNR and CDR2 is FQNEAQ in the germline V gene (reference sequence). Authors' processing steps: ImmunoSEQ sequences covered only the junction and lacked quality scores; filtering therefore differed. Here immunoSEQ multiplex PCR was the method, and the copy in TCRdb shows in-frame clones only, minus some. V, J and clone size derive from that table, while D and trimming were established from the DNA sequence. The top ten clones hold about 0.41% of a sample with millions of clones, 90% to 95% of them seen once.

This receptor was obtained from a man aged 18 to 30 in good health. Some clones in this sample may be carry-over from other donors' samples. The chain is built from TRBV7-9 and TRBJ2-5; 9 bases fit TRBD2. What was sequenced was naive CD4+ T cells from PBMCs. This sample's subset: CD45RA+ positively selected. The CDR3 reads CASSWAPSGVLYQETQYF. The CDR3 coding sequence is TGTGCCAGCAGTTGGGCCCCTAGCGGGGTCCTGTACCAAGAGACCCAGTACTTC.